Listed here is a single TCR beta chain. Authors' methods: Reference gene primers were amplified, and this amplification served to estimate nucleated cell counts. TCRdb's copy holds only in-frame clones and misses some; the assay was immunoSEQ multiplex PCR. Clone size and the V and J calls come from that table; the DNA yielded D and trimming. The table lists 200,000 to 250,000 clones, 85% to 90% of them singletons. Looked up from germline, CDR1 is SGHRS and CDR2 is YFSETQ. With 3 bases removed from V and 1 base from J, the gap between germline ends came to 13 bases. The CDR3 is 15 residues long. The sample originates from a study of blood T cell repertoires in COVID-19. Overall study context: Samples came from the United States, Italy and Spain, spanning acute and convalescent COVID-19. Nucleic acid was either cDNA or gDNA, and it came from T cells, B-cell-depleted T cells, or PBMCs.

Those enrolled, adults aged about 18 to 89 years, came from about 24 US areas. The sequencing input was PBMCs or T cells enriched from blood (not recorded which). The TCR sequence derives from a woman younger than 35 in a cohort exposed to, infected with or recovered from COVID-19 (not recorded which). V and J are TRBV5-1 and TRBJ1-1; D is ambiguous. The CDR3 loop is CASSSGDTTNTEAFF. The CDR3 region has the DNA TGCGCCAGCAGCTCGGGAGATACAACGAACACTGAAGCTTTCTTT.